This T cell receptor beta chain was sequenced during a study of vaccination and CD4 T cells after COVID-19. Study-level information: The makeup of the convalescents was six males and four females, two of them Hispanic.

CDR1 is LGHNA and CDR2 is YNFKEQ in the germline V gene. The CDR3 is made up of 18 amino acids. V was cut by 0 bases and J by 3 bases, with 18 bases left in between. Time point described: late sampling 161 to 241 days after vaccination in a few convalescent patients. Every positive PCR date fell between March and December 2020, earlier than the US Alpha, Beta and Delta variants. Overall study results and limits: The authors identified 304 of 307 vaccine-specific clones in convalescent patients as spike mono-reactive. From a median of about 21 to 40, SARS-CoV-2-reactive clonotypes increased, though not significantly.

About this clonotype: Its target is unknown.

Using its own MiXCR run on the PCR reads, TCRdb lists one record per CDR3 protein. The profile shows some 40,000 distinct CDR3 sequences, 36% of them singletons. The V and J genes are TRBV4-2 and TRBJ2-1, with D perhaps matching TRBD2 (6 bases). The starting material was CD4+ T cells from blood, obtained about 7 months after SARS-CoV-2 vaccination. The receptor was isolated from a human donor who had recovered from COVID-19. The CDR3 loop reads CASSQEKGSAGLYNEQFF. CDR3 bases: TGTGCCAGCAGCCAAGAAAAGGGATCAGCGGGCCTCTACAATGAGCAGTTCTTC.